The present T cell receptor (beta chain) was sequenced within a study of naive and memory T cell subsets. This clonotype came up many times. Four PCR rounds used nested alpha and beta constant region primers plus the SP2 primer. TCRdb fed the 5' RACE reads into MiXCR, producing one record per CDR3 protein. This table has about 56,000 distinct CDR3 sequences, less than 10% appearing once. TCR cDNA received a 3' ligated oligonucleotide that carried a UMI. This clonotype originated in a female donor in good health.

Written as DNA, the CDR3 is TGTGCCAGCTCACGTCGGCAGGGAGGGGACTACGAGCAGTACTTC. This sequence encodes CASSRRQGGDYEQYF. J is TRBJ2-7 and V is TRBV18, with 7 bases aligning to TRBD2. There are 15 residues in the CDR3. Germline CDR1 reads KGHSH; CDR2 reads LQKENI. J gave up 3 bases and V 4 bases, and 9 bases lay outside the gene matches. The variable domain in full, completed from reference TRBV18 and TRBJ2-7, reads NAGVMQNPRHLVRRRGQEARLRCSPMKGHSHVYWYRQLPEEGLKFMVYLQKENIIDESGMPKERFSAEFPKEGPSILRIQQVVRGDSAAYFCASSRRQGGDYEQYFGPGTRLTVT.